This TCR beta chain appears in the sequencing data of a study of a mutant IDH1 vaccine in newly diagnosed glioma. Documented time point: week 5, during vaccination. One vaccine dose held 300 ug of mutant IDH1 20-mer peptide and came with topical imiquimod. In the case of this clone: Its antigen is currently unknown. This same CDR3 is encoded by further DNA sequences in the sample.

The assay was immunoSEQ multiplex PCR, and TCRdb's table has in-frame clones only and misses some. The table records about 38,000 clones, 75% to 80% of them present only once. This TCR was sampled from a man between 35 and 55 years old with glioma. The sample here was PBMCs, taken from a glioma patient whose treatment included an IDH1 peptide vaccine.

CDR3 sequence reads: CAWSEPDYEQYF. The DNA of the CDR3 is TGTGCCTGGAGTGAGCCAGATTACGAGCAGTACTTC. J is TRBJ2-7 and V is TRBV30, with D unresolved. Trimming removed 1 base at V and 4 bases at J, with 8 bases between. The CDR3 consists of 12 residues. CDR1 and CDR2 from the germline V gene are GTSNPN and SVGIG (reference sequence).